The clone carrying this TCR beta chain was detected once. CDR3 length: 16 residues. CDR1 and CDR2 (germline): PRHDT, FYEKMQ (reference sequence). After removal of 0 bases from V and 2 bases from J, the junction contained 3 bases not matched to a gene. The table came from immunoSEQ multiplex PCR; TCRdb's copy has only in-frame clones and leaves some out. The table has 60,000 to 75,000 clones, approximately 78% seen once. The data belong to a study of blood T cell repertoires in COVID-19. Study summary: Sample material is recorded as cDNA or gDNA derived from T cells, B-cell-depleted T cells, or PBMCs.

V and J are TRBV13 and TRBJ2-3, with TRBD2 matching over 9 bases. Sequenced: peripheral blood. The clonotype was recovered from a human donor in a cohort sampled during active COVID-19. The CDR3 protein is CASSLGAGGLTDTQYF. The CDR3 DNA sequence: TGTGCCAGCAGCTTAGGAGCGGGGGGCCTCACAGATACGCAGTATTTT.